A single sample is the source of the 10 T cell receptor beta chains below, sequenced in a study of cytomegalovirus exposure and HLA in healthy donors. With 60 Vbeta and 13 Jbeta primers, the PCR was carried out. Data came from immunoSEQ multiplex PCR; TCRdb stores just in-frame clones and leaves some out. The table shows 150,000 to 200,000 clones, with roughly 86% occurring only once. Sequencing used PBMCs. These TCRs come from a man aged 35 to 55 in good health and CMV-seropositive.

The genes are TRBV6-6 and TRBJ1-1, with D tentatively TRBD1 (5 bases). The germline CDR1 and CDR2 sequences are MNHNY and SVGAGI (reference sequence). The V and J ends lost 7 bases and 4 bases respectively, with 10 bases between them. The CDR3 length is 12 residues. CDR3: CASKPQGTEAFF. CDR3 sequence (DNA): TGTGCCAGCAAACCCCAGGGCACTGAAGCTTTCTTT.

This chain connects TRBV6-1 to TRBJ2-1, with 14 bases identical to TRBD2. Unmatched junction bases numbered 7, after V lost 6 bases and J lost 9 bases. The CDR3 consists of 15 residues. Germline assignment: CDR1 MNHNS and CDR2 SASEGT. The DNA for the CDR3 is TGTGCCAGCAGGAGACTAGCGGGGGGGCAAGGTGAGCAGTTCTTC. It codes for CASRRLAGGQGEQFF.

The rearrangement joins TRBV6-5 to TRBJ1-5; 7 nucleotides agree with TRBD1. The J segment lost 3 bases and the V segment lost 5 bases, leaving 1 base of the junction unmatched. The CDR3 covers 13 residues. Germline CDR1 reads MNHEY; CDR2 reads SVGAGI. CDR3 coding DNA: TGTGCCAGCAGTGACAGGGACAATCAGCCCCAGCATTTT. Amino acids: CASSDRDNQPQHF.

Only a few counts were recorded for this clone. The V gene is TRBV27, the J gene TRBJ2-7, with 7 nucleotides matching TRBD1. The V segment lost 2 bases and the J segment 2 bases; nucleotides outside the gene matches: 3. Germline CDR1 and CDR2: MNHEY and SMNVEV (reference sequence). The CDR3 has 14 residues. In DNA, the CDR3 is TGTGCCAGCAGTTTAATACAGGGGCCCTACGAGCAGTACTTC. Amino acids: CASSLIQGPYEQYF.

Remarks on this clone: Sequence at one end of the junction differs from germline and may be a read error. V usage is TRBV15 and J usage is TRBJ2-1; 8 bases match TRBD2. The CDR3 has 15 residues. Germline assignment: CDR1 LNHNV and CDR2 YYDKDF (reference sequence). CDR3 sequence: CAASRAGLAYNEQFF. For the CDR3, the DNA is TGTGCCGCCAGCAGAGCGGGACTAGCCTACAATGAGCAGTTCTTC.

The rearrangement links TRBV10-1 to TRBJ2-5; possibly TRBD2 for D (6 bases). The V end was cut by 6 bases, the J end by 0 bases, with 14 bases between. Germline loops: CDR1 WNHNN, CDR2 SYGVQD (reference sequence). The CDR3 has 15 amino acids. CDR3 protein: CASSLIRDYQETQYF. Here the CDR3 DNA reads TGCGCCAGCAGCTTAATCCGGGACTACCAAGAGACCCAGTACTTC.

The chain employs TRBV10-2 and TRBJ1-6; D is ambiguous. Germline lookup yields CDR1 WSHSY and CDR2 SAAADI. The CDR3 is 13 residues long. Trimming took 3 bases from V and 10 from J, leaving 10 bases between them. DNA for the CDR3: TGCGCCAGCAGTGAACAGCCCGTCTCACCCCTCCACTTT. Translating it yields CASSEQPVSPLHF.

The rearrangement uses TRBV7-6 and TRBJ2-1; TRBD1 might be the D (6 bases). Trimming pared 2 bases from V and 4 bases from J, leaving 9 bases between. The CDR3 contains 14 residues. Germline lookup yields CDR1 SGHVS and CDR2 FNYEAQ. The chain's CDR3 is CASSLTGHYNEQFF. The CDR3 DNA follows: TGTGCCAGCAGCTTAACGGGACATTACAATGAGCAGTTCTTC.

This clone has more than one count but fewer than ten. This chain connects TRBV6-4 to TRBJ1-5, with D possibly being TRBD1 (6 bases). CDR1 and CDR2 (germline): MRHNA, SNTAGT. V lost 10 bases, J lost 3 bases, and 19 bases lay in between. CDR3 length: 15 amino acids. Written as DNA, the CDR3 is TGTGCCATCCGGACAGAAAAAGTCATCAATCAGCCCCAGCATTTT. Its protein product is CAIRTEKVINQPQHF.

V is TRBV7-9 and J is TRBJ2-3, with D unclear. There are 13 residues in the CDR3. CDR1 is SEHNR and CDR2 is FQNEAQ in the germline V gene (reference sequence). V was shortened by 8 bases and J by 6 bases, with 15 bases between the two germline ends. CDR3 in amino acids: CASVLGAWDTQYF. The CDR3 nucleotides are TGTGCCAGCGTCTTGGGCGCCTGGGATACGCAGTATTTT.